Presented here are 22 T cell receptor beta chains from one specimen sequenced in a study of blood T cell repertoires in COVID-19. Assay: immunoSEQ multiplex PCR; the TCRdb copy retains only in-frame clones and omits some. Of some 130,000 clones listed, 86% are singletons. The sample was peripheral blood. These TCRs come from an older woman with COVID-19, enrolled during active disease.

The CDR3 reads CASSAGQGNEQYF. The CDR3 DNA reads TGCGCCAGCAGCGCAGGACAGGGCAACGAGCAGTACTTC. The chain is built from TRBV5-1 and TRBJ2-7, with 8 positions matching TRBD1. The CDR3 length is 13 residues. Trimming cost V 4 bases and J 5 bases; bases outside gene matches: 5. Germline CDR1 is SGHRS and CDR2 is YFSETQ.

In its sample, this clone was seen once. The chain recombines TRBV28 with TRBJ1-5; 8 positions agree with TRBD1. Germline-derived CDR1 and CDR2 are MDHEN and SYDVKM. After removal of 8 bases from V and 2 bases from J, the junction contained 2 bases not matched to a gene. The CDR3 has 13 residues. CDR3 bases: TGTGCCAGCCAACAGGGGGGCAATCAGCCCCAGCATTTT. The encoded protein is CASQQGGNQPQHF. The whole variable domain, filled in from reference TRBV28 and TRBJ1-5, reads DVKVTQSSRYLVKRTGEKVFLECVQDMDHENMFWYRQDPGLGLRLIYFSYDVKMKEKGDIPEGYSVSREKKERFSLILESASTNQTSMYLCASQQGGNQPQHFGDGTRLSIL.

This clone was recorded once. The gene calls are TRBV5-1 and TRBJ2-3; 9 bases align to TRBD2. The CDR3 loop spans 16 amino acids. CDR1 SGHRS and CDR2 YFSETQ come from the germline V gene. The junction had 15 bases not matched to a gene; V was cut back by 10 bases and J by 3 bases. The CDR3 nucleotides are TGCGCCCGCGGGGGGGTCGCGGGGGCCGCTACAGATACGCAGTATTTT. It is translated as CARGGVAGAATDTQYF.

The rearrangement uses TRBV7-9 and TRBJ2-7, with 13 bases that match TRBD2. Germline CDR1 is SEHNR and CDR2 is FQNEAQ (reference sequence). J lost 1 base, V lost 2 bases, and 11 bases had no gene match. The CDR3 consists of 19 residues. The CDR3 protein is CASSLRLAGGDYKSYEQYF. The CDR3 DNA follows: TGTGCCAGCAGCTTACGACTAGCGGGGGGTGACTACAAATCCTACGAGCAGTACTTC.

About this clone: Sequence at one end of the junction differs from germline and may be a read error. V is TRBV2 and J is TRBJ2-2; D possibly corresponds to TRBD2 (5 bases). The CDR3 has 15 residues. CDR1 is SNHLY, CDR2 FYNNEI, per germline. The CDR3 DNA sequence: TGTGCCAGTAGTGGGTCGGGGAGGAACACCGGGGAGCTGTTTTTT. Translated, it gives CASSGSGRNTGELFF.

This CDR3 is CASSAFRASGDNEQFF. For the CDR3, the DNA is TGTGCCAGCAGTGCTTTTAGGGCTAGCGGGGATAATGAGCAGTTCTTC. V gene TRBV6-4 combines with J gene TRBJ2-1, with TRBD2 matching 9 bases. V dropped 4 bases and J dropped 7; count of bases not matched to a gene: 11. CDR3 size: 16 residues. CDR1 is MRHNA, CDR2 SNTAGT, per germline.

The CDR3 loop is CASSTQRGHTDTQYF. The CDR3 nucleotides are TGTGCCAGCAGCACCCAGCGGGGGCACACAGATACGCAGTATTTT. The J gene is TRBJ2-3, the V gene TRBV7-2, with 8 bases lining up with TRBD2. The V gene end was trimmed by 5 bases and the J gene end by 2 bases; junction bases not matched to a gene: 6. The germline V gene encodes CDR1 SGHTA and CDR2 FQGNSA. The CDR3 contains 15 residues.

The chain has TRBV5-1 and TRBJ1-2; D may be TRBD1 (6 bases). Trimming took 5 bases from V and 14 from J, leaving 31 bases between them. The CDR3 is 16 amino acids. Germline CDR1 SGHRS, CDR2 YFSETQ. The CDR3, as DNA: TGCGCCAGCAGTCCCGGACAGCAATTGGGGACAAGGTACTTAACCTTC. It specifies CASSPGQQLGTRYLTF.

The J gene is TRBJ1-2, the V gene TRBV29-1; D remains unclear. CDR3 length: 11 amino acids. Trimming pared 3 bases from V and 4 bases from J, leaving 6 bases between. Germline loops: CDR1 SQVTM, CDR2 ANQGSEA. For the CDR3, the DNA is TGCAGCGTTGACAGAACCTATGGCTACACCTTC. As protein: CSVDRTYGYTF.

The gene calls are TRBV11-2 and TRBJ1-1, with D tentatively TRBD1 (6 bases). The V end lost 1 base, the J end lost 5 bases, and 20 bases lay between the germline ends. Germline V CDR1 and CDR2: SGHAT, FQNNGV. This CDR3 contains 17 residues. Here the CDR3 reads CASSLVLGQGIWTEAFF. CDR3 coding DNA: TGTGCCAGCAGCTTAGTTCTCGGGCAGGGGATATGGACTGAAGCTTTCTTT.

The rearrangement joins TRBV5-6 to TRBJ1-5; 8 bases align to TRBD1. The germline V gene has CDR1 SGHDT and CDR2 YYEEEE. Trimming took 1 base from V and 4 from J; bases not matched to a gene: 7. The CDR3 spans 16 residues. The CDR3 bases are TGTGCCAGCAGCTTGCAGGGGGCTAATAGGAATCAGCCCCAGCATTTT. Translating it yields CASSLQGANRNQPQHF.

The J gene is TRBJ2-3, the V gene TRBV6-6, with 10 bases lining up with TRBD2. The CDR3 has 17 amino acids. From germline, CDR1 is MNHNY and CDR2 SVGAGI (reference sequence). V gave up 5 bases and J gave up 1 base; unmatched junction bases: 9. The CDR3 loop reads CASSPSRGLAGTDTQYF. The CDR3 DNA sequence: TGTGCCAGCAGTCCAAGCCGCGGACTAGCGGGCACAGATACGCAGTATTTT.

The chain combines TRBV7-9 with TRBJ1-6; maybe TRBD1 (6 bases). Germline CDR1 SEHNR, CDR2 FQNEAQ (reference sequence). CDR3 size: 16 residues. The V gene lost 5 bases and the J gene lost 0 bases, with 11 bases spanning the gap. CDR3 in amino acids: CASSPGQSSYNSPLHF. The CDR3 coding sequence is TGTGCCAGCAGCCCCGGACAGAGCTCCTATAATTCACCCCTCCACTTT.

The chain joins TRBV10-1 to TRBJ2-1, with 8 nucleotides matching TRBD2. The CDR3 is 15 residues long. V lost 5 bases to trimming and J lost 7 bases; unmatched junction nucleotides: 10. Germline V gene data show CDR1 as WNHNN and CDR2 as SYGVQD (reference sequence). The DNA of the CDR3 is TGCGCCAGCAGTCCTCGGGGGGGCTCTGAGAATGAGCAGTTCTTC. It yields the protein CASSPRGGSENEQFF.

The J gene is TRBJ2-1, the V gene TRBV3-1 (or the pseudogene TRBV3-2); D is possibly TRBD2 (7 bases). The germline V gene encodes CDR1 LGHDT and CDR2 YNNKEL (reference sequence). With 4 bases removed from V and 7 bases from J, the gap between germline ends came to 17 bases. This CDR3 comprises 15 residues. The CDR3 loop reads CASSPRDKGGNEQFF. CDR3 sequence (DNA): TGTGCCAGCAGCCCGCGGGACAAGGGAGGGAATGAGCAGTTCTTC.

The table lists this clone with a count of one. This chain joins TRBV2 and TRBJ1-1; tentative D call: TRBD1 (6 bases). CDR1 SNHLY and CDR2 FYNNEI come from the germline V gene. The CDR3 contains 15 residues. V was clipped by 2 bases and J by 4 bases, with 14 bases between them. The CDR3 sequence: CASSELPGVGTEAFF. The CDR3 bases are TGTGCCAGCAGTGAACTCCCAGGGGTTGGCACTGAAGCTTTCTTT.

The rearrangement links TRBV7-9 to TRBJ1-3; a weak D match, TRBD1 (6 bases). Trimming stripped 10 bases from V and 0 bases from J, with 16 bases between. CDR1 and CDR2 (germline): SEHNR, FQNEAQ (reference sequence). This CDR3 is 15 amino acids long. CDR3 DNA: TGTGCCACGACTGGGGGCCCTTTCTCTGGAAACACCATATATTTT. This translates into CATTGGPFSGNTIYF.

The chain couples TRBV10-2 to TRBJ1-6; 7 bases agree with TRBD1. This CDR3 is 15 amino acids long. The germline gives CDR1 WSHSY, CDR2 SAAADI. Trimming cost V 2 bases and J 3 bases; bases outside gene matches: 1. CDR3 coding DNA: TGCGCCAGCAGTGAGACAGGGGACTATAATTCACCCCTCCACTTT. Its protein product is CASSETGDYNSPLHF.

This chain links TRBV2 with TRBJ1-1, with 11 bases matching TRBD1. CDR1 and CDR2 from the germline V gene are SNHLY and FYNNEI. Trimming took 0 bases from V and 6 from J; bases not matched to a gene: 0. The CDR3 sequence is 14 residues long. This CDR3 is CASSEAGQGAEAFF. Here the CDR3 DNA reads TGTGCCAGCAGTGAAGCGGGACAGGGGGCTGAAGCTTTCTTT.

The rearrangement links TRBV19 to TRBJ2-7, with D tentatively TRBD1 (6 bases). Trimming removed 2 bases at V and 0 bases at J, with 11 bases between. This CDR3 contains 15 residues. Germline V gives CDR1 LNHDA, CDR2 SQIVND (reference sequence). CDR3 sequence: CASSIQGTDSYEQYF. The DNA of the CDR3 is TGTGCCAGTAGTATACAGGGGACCGACTCCTACGAGCAGTACTTC. The full variable domain, in which reference TRBV19 and TRBJ2-7 provide the parts outside the CDR3, is DGGITQSPKYLFRKEGQNVTLSCEQNLNHDAMYWYRQDPGQGLRLIYYSQIVNDFQKGDIAEGYSVSREKKESFPLTVTSAQKNPTAFYLCASSIQGTDSYEQYFGPGTRLTVT.

V and J are TRBV7-2 and TRBJ2-1; no reliable D call. This CDR3 is 15 amino acids long. V lost 2 bases, J lost 2 bases, and 10 bases lay in between. The germline gives CDR1 SGHTA, CDR2 FQGNSA. The CDR3 loop reads CASSLRVLTYNEQFF. CDR3 bases: TGTGCCAGCAGCTTAAGAGTACTTACCTACAATGAGCAGTTCTTC.

The chain joins TRBV27 to TRBJ2-7; D unclear. Trimming shortened V by 3 bases and J by 0 bases, and 6 bases separated the two germline ends. Germline V gene sequence: CDR1 MNHEY, CDR2 SMNVEV (reference sequence). CDR3 size: 13 residues. DNA for the CDR3: TGTGCCAGCAGTTTGGCAGACTCCTACGAGCAGTACTTC. As protein: CASSLADSYEQYF.